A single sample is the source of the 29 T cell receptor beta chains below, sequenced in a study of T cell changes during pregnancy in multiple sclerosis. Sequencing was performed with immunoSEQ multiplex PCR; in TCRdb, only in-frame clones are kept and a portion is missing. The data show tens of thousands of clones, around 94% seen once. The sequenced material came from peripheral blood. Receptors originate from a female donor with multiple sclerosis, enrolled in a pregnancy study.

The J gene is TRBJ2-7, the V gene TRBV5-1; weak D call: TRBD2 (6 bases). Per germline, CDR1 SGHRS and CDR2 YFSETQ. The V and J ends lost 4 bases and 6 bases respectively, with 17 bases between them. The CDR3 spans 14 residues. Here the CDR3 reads CASSPGTSSSEQYF. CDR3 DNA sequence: TGCGCCAGCAGCCCAGGTACTAGCTCTTCCGAGCAGTACTTC.

CDR3 sequence (DNA): TGTGCCAGCAGTTTGGCTAGCGGCTTCACAGATACGCAGTATTTT. It yields the protein CASSLASGFTDTQYF. J is TRBJ2-3 and V is TRBV27; 7 nucleotides agree with TRBD2. The length of the CDR3 is 15 residues. The germline V gene has CDR1 MNHEY and CDR2 SMNVEV (reference sequence). Trimming at V came to 3 bases and at J to 2 bases, leaving 5 bases not matched to a gene.

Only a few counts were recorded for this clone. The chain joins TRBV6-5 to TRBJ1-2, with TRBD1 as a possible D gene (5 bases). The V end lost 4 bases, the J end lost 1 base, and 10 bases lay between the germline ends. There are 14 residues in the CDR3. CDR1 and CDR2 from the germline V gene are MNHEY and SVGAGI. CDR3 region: CASSFTGDNYGYTF. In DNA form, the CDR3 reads TGTGCCAGCAGTTTTACAGGAGATAACTATGGCTACACCTTC.

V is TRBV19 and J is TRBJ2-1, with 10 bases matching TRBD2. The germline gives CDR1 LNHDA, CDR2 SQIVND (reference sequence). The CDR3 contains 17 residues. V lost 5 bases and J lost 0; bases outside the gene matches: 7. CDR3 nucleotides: TGTGCCAGTAGTGGAACTAGCGGGGTCAGCTCCTACAATGAGCAGTTCTTC. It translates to CASSGTSGVSSYNEQFF.

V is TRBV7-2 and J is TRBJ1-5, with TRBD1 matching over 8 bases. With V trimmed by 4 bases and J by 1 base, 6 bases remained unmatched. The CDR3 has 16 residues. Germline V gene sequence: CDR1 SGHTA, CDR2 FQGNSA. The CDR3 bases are TGTGCCAGCAGCTCGCCAGGGGGCGTAAGCAATCAGCCCCAGCATTTT. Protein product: CASSSPGGVSNQPQHF.

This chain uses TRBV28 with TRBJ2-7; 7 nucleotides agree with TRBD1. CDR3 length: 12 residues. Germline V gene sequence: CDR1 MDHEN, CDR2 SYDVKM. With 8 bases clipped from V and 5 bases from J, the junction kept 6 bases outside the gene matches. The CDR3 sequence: CASQQGFNEQYF. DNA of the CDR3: TGTGCCAGCCAACAGGGGTTCAACGAGCAGTACTTC.

In DNA form, the CDR3 reads TGTGCCAGCAGCTTAGTTTGGGACACGGCGGACAATGAGCAGTTCTTC. Protein: CASSLVWDTADNEQFF. V and J are TRBV7-9 and TRBJ2-1; the D gene is possibly TRBD1 (6 bases). The V gene's germline CDR1 is SEHNR and CDR2 FQNEAQ (reference sequence). V was trimmed by 1 base and J by 5 bases, leaving 15 bases between them. The CDR3 covers 16 residues.

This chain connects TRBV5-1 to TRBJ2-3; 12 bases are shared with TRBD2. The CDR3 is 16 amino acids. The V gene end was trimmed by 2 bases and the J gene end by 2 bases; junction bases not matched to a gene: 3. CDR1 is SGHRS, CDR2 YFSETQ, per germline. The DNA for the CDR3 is TGCGCCAGCAGCTTTACTAGCGGGAGGATCACAGATACGCAGTATTTT. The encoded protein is CASSFTSGRITDTQYF.

CDR3 sequence reads: CAWSIRGLNQPQHF. Here the CDR3 DNA reads TGTGCCTGGAGTATCAGGGGTCTAAATCAGCCCCAGCATTTT. This chain links TRBV30 with TRBJ1-5, with a tentative D call TRBD1 (6 bases). CDR1 is GTSNPN, CDR2 SVGIG, per germline (reference sequence). CDR3 size: 14 residues. With 2 bases removed from V and 4 bases from J, the gap between germline ends came to 12 bases. The whole variable domain, remainder taken from reference TRBV30 and TRBJ1-5, is SQTIHQWPATLVQPVGSPLSLECTVEGTSNPNLYWYRQAAGRGLQLLFYSVGIGQISSEVPQNLSASRPQDRQFILSSKKLLLSDSGFYLCAWSIRGLNQPQHFGDGTRLSIL.

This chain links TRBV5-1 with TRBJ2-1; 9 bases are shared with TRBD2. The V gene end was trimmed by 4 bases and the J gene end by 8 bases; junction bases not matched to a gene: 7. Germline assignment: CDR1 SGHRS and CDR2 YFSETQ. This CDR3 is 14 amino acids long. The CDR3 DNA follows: TGCGCCAGCAGCCCGACTAGCGGAAGCTATGAGCAGTTCTTC. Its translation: CASSPTSGSYEQFF.

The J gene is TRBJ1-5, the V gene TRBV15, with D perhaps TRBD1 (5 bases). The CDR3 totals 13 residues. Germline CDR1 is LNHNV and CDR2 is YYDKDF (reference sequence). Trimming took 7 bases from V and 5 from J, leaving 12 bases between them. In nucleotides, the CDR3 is TGTGCCACCAAGCAGGGTACGCATCAGCCCCAGCATTTT. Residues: CATKQGTHQPQHF.

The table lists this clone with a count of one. The CDR3 DNA reads TGCGCCAGCAGCTTGGAAGTCCCGGGAGATGAGTATGTTTTTGAGACCCAGTACTTC. Its protein product is CASSLEVPGDEYVFETQYF. The chain employs TRBV5-1 and TRBJ2-5; possibly TRBD2 for D (6 bases). Germline CDR1 reads SGHRS; CDR2 reads YFSETQ. V lost 0 bases and J 5 bases, leaving 26 bases between the germline ends. The CDR3 has 19 amino acids. Variable domain in full (rest from reference TRBV5-1 and TRBJ2-5): KAGVTQTPRYLIKTRGQQVTLSCSPISGHRSVSWYQQTPGQGLQFLFEYFSETQRNKGNFPGRFSGRQFSNSRSEMNVSTLELGDSALYLCASSLEVPGDEYVFETQYFGPGTRLLVL.

The CDR3 protein is CASSFSGVGNQPQHF. The CDR3 DNA sequence: TGTGCCAGCAGCTTCTCAGGGGTTGGCAATCAGCCCCAGCATTTT. The rearrangement joins TRBV7-2 to TRBJ1-5; D perhaps matches TRBD1 (6 bases). CDR1 is SGHTA, CDR2 FQGNSA, per germline. V lost 3 bases to trimming and J lost 2 bases, with 11 bases between them. This CDR3 has 15 residues.

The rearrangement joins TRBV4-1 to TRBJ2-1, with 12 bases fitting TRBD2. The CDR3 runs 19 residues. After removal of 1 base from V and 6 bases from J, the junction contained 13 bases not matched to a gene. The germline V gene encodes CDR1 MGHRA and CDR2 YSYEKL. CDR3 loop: CASSQVGPPLAGGPNEQFF. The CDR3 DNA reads TGCGCCAGCAGCCAAGTGGGCCCCCCACTAGCGGGAGGCCCCAATGAGCAGTTCTTC.

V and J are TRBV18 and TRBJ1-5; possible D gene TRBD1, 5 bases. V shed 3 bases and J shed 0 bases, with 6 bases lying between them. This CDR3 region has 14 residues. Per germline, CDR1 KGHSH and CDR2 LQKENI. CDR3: CASSPQGSNQPQHF. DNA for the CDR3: TGTGCCAGCTCACCCCAGGGTAGCAATCAGCCCCAGCATTTT.

The CDR3 DNA reads TGTGCCAGCAGACCCAATTACAGGTCTGGAAACACCATATATTTT. Encoded protein: CASRPNYRSGNTIYF. The genes are TRBV6-5 and TRBJ1-3; possible D gene TRBD1, 5 bases. Per the germline V gene, CDR1 is MNHEY and CDR2 is SVGAGI. There are 15 residues in the CDR3. V was shortened by 6 bases and J by 1 base, with 13 bases between the two germline ends.

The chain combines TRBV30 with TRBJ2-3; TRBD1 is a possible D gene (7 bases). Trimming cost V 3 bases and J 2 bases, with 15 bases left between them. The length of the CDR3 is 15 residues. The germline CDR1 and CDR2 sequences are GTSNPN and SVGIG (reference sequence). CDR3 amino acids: CAWRGAGGNTDTQYF. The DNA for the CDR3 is TGTGCCTGGAGAGGAGCAGGGGGGAACACAGATACGCAGTATTTT.

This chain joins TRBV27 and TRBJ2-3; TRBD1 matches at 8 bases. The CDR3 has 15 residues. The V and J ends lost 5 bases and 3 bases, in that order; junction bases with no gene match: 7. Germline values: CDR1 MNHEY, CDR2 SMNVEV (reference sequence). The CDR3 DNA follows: TGTGCCAGCAGTGAGGCAGGGGGCTTGACAGATACGCAGTATTTT. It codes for CASSEAGGLTDTQYF.

CDR3: CASSMGGGPPYNEQFF. CDR3 bases: TGTGCCAGTAGTATGGGAGGAGGGCCCCCATACAATGAGCAGTTCTTC. V gene TRBV19 combines with J gene TRBJ2-1; D might be TRBD2 (6 bases). In germline, CDR1 is LNHDA, CDR2 SQIVND (reference sequence). The CDR3 runs 16 residues. Between the trimmed V and J ends, which lost 3 bases and 4 bases, there was a span of 16 bases.

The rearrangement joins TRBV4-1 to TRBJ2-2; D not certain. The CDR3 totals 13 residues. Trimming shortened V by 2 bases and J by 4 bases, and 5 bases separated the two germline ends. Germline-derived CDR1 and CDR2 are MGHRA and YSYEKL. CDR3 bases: TGCGCCAGCAGCCAATATGCCACCGGGGAGCTGTTTTTT. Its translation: CASSQYATGELFF.

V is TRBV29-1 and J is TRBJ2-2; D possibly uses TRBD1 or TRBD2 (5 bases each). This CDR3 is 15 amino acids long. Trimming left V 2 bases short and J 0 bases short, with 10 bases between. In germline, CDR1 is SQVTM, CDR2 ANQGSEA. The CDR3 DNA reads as TGCAGCGTTGAACGGGACGGGACGAACACCGGGGAGCTGTTTTTT. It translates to CSVERDGTNTGELFF.

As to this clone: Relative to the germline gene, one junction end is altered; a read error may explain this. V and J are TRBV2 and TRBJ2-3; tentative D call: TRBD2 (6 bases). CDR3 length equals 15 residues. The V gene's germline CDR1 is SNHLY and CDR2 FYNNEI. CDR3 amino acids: CVSRVTSARVDTQYF. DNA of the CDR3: TGTGTCAGCAGGGTGACTAGTGCCCGGGTAGATACGCAGTATTTT.

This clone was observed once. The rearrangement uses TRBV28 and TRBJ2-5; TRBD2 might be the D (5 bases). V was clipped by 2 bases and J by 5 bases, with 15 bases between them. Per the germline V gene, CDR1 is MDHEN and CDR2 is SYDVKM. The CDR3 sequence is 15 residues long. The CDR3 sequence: CASSLPGKPGETQYF. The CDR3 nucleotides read TGTGCCAGCAGTTTACCCGGGAAACCCGGGGAGACCCAGTACTTC.

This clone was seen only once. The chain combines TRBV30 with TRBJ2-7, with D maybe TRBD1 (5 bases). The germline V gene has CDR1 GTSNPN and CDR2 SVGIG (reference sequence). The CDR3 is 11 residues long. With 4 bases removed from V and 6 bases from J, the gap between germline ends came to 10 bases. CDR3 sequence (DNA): TGTGCCTGGACCCAGGGTGCCGAGCAGTACTTC. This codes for CAWTQGAEQYF. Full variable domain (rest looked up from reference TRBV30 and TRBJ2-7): SQTIHQWPATLVQPVGSPLSLECTVEGTSNPNLYWYRQAAGRGLQLLFYSVGIGQISSEVPQNLSASRPQDRQFILSSKKLLLSDSGFYLCAWTQGAEQYFGPGTRLTVT.

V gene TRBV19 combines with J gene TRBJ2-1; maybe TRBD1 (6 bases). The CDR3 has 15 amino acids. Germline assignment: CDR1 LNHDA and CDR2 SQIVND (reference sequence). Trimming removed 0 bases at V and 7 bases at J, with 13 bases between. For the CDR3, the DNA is TGTGCCAGTAGTATAGACCCAGGGGTAGTAAATGAGCAGTTCTTC. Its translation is CASSIDPGVVNEQFF. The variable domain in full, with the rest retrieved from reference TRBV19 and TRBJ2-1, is DGGITQSPKYLFRKEGQNVTLSCEQNLNHDAMYWYRQDPGQGLRLIYYSQIVNDFQKGDIAEGYSVSREKKESFPLTVTSAQKNPTAFYLCASSIDPGVVNEQFFGPGTRLTVL.

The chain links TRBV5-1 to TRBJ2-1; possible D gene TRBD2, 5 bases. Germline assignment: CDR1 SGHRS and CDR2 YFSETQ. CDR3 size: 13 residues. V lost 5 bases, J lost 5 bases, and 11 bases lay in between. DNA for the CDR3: TGCGCCAGCAGAAGGGAGCCCAACAATGAGCAGTTCTTC. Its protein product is CASRREPNNEQFF.

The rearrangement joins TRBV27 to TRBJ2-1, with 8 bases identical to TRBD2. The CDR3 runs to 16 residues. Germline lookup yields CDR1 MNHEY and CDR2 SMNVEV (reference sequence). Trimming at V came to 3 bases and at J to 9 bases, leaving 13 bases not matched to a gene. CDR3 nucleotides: TGTGCCAGCAGTTTCGCAAGCGGGAGTCATCATGGTGAGCAGTTCTTC. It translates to CASSFASGSHHGEQFF.

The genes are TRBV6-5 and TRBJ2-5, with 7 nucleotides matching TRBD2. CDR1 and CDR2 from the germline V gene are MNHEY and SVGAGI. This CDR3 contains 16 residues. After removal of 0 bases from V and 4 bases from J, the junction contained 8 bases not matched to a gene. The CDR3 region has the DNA TGTGCCAGCAGTTACTCGTGGCGGGAGTTGGGAGAGACCCAGTACTTC. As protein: CASSYSWRELGETQYF.

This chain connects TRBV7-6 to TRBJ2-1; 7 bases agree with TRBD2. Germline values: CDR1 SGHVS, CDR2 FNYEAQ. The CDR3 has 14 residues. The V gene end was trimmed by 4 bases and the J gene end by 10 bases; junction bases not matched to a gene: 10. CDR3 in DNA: TGTGCCAGCAGCTATTCCGGGGGGTCAAAGGAGCAGTTCTTC. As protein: CASSYSGGSKEQFF.